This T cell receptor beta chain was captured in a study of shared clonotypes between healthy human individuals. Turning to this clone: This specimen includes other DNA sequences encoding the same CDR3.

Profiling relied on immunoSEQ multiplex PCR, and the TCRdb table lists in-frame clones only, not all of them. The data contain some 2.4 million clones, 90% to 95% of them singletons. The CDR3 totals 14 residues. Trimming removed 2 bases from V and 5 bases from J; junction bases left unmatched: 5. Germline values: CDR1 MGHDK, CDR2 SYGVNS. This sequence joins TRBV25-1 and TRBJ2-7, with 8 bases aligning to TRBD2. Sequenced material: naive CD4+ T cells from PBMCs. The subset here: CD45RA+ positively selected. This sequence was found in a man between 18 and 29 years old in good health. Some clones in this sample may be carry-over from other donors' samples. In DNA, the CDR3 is TGTGCCAGCAGTGAAGGGACTAGTTTCAACGAGCAGTACTTC. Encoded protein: CASSEGTSFNEQYF.